A single sample is the source of the 11 T cell receptor beta chains below, sequenced in a study of shared clonotypes between healthy human individuals. TCRdb's table, derived via immunoSEQ multiplex PCR, lists solely in-frame clones and lacks some. The table includes more than 1.2 million clones, about 98.5% detected once. Sequencing was done on a sample of naive CD4+ T cells sorted from blood. Specified subset: CD45RA+ positively selected. Receptor source: a man between 25 and 39 years old in good health.

The J gene is TRBJ1-2, the V gene TRBV9; possibly TRBD1 for D (6 bases). From germline, CDR1 is SGDLS and CDR2 YYNGEE. The V end was cut by 4 bases, the J end by 5 bases, with 15 bases between. The CDR3 is 14 residues long. As DNA, the CDR3 is TGTGCCAGCAGCAAACGAGACAGGACGTATGGCTACACCTTC. Translating it yields CASSKRDRTYGYTF.

J is TRBJ2-6 and V is TRBV7-9; D perhaps matches TRBD1 (5 bases). CDR3 size: 19 residues. V shed 0 bases and J shed 2 bases, with 17 bases lying between them. Germline V CDR1 and CDR2: SEHNR, FQNEAQ (reference sequence). In DNA, the CDR3 is TGTGCCAGCAGCTTAGCGTATGGCAGGGTCATTACTGGGGCCAACGTCCTGACTTTC. Translating it yields CASSLAYGRVITGANVLTF.

On this clone itself: Other DNA sequences within the sample encode an identical CDR3. The genes are TRBV29-1 and TRBJ2-7; D not resolved. The germline V gene encodes CDR1 SQVTM and CDR2 ANQGSEA. V shed 4 bases and J shed 0 bases, with 4 bases lying between them. The CDR3 spans 11 residues. The CDR3 DNA follows: TGCAGCGTTGGTTCCTCCTACGAGCAGTACTTC. Translated: CSVGSSYEQYF.

This clone was seen once. The chain recombines TRBV7-2 with TRBJ2-1; 7 nucleotides agree with TRBD2. CDR3 length: 15 amino acids. From germline, CDR1 is SGHTA and CDR2 FQGNSA. The trim removed 4 bases at V and 10 bases at J, leaving 13 bases unmatched. The CDR3: CASSSRTSREVEQFF. CDR3 sequence (DNA): TGTGCCAGCAGCTCACGGACTAGTCGGGAGGTGGAGCAGTTCTTC. The whole variable domain, filled in from reference TRBV7-2 and TRBJ2-1, reads GAGVSQSPSNKVTEKGKDVELRCDPISGHTALYWYRQSLGQGLEFLIYFQGNSAPDKSGLPSDRFSAERTGGSVSTLTIQRTQQEDSAVYLCASSSRTSREVEQFFGPGTRLTVL.

V is TRBV29-1 and J is TRBJ1-5; a possible D gene is TRBD1 (6 bases). There are 13 residues in the CDR3. Germline-derived CDR1 and CDR2 are SQVTM and ANQGSEA. Trimming stripped 2 bases from V and 6 bases from J, with 11 bases between. CDR3 in DNA: TGCAGCGTTGAAAAGGGGGGTGCTCAGCCCCAGCATTTT. It codes for CSVEKGGAQPQHF.

For this clone: Other DNA sequences in this specimen translate into the identical CDR3. The chain has TRBV18 and TRBJ1-2; 7 positions agree with TRBD1. V was pared by 6 bases and J by 0 bases, with 4 bases of the junction left unmatched. CDR1 KGHSH and CDR2 LQKENI come from the germline V gene. The length of the CDR3 is 14 residues. The CDR3 nucleotides read TGTGCCAGCTCCCTCGACAGGGCTAACTATGGCTACACCTTC. Translated, it gives CASSLDRANYGYTF.

This sequence joins TRBV29-1 and TRBJ1-1; the D is unclear. V was shortened by 4 bases and J by 3 bases, with 18 bases between the two germline ends. The CDR3 totals 15 residues. Per germline, CDR1 SQVTM and CDR2 ANQGSEA. CDR3 DNA: TGCAGCGTTGGGATGGCTGCAGACGGCGACACTGAAGCTTTCTTT. This encodes CSVGMAADGDTEAFF.

J is TRBJ2-3 and V is TRBV5-4; D ambiguous. Germline V gives CDR1 SGHNT, CDR2 YYREEE (reference sequence). CDR3 length: 14 amino acids. Trimming pared 5 bases from V and 0 bases from J, leaving 10 bases between. The CDR3 spells CASRPHTSTDTQYF. CDR3 nucleotides: TGTGCCAGCAGACCACATACTAGCACAGATACGCAGTATTTT.

A word on this clone: This sample includes further DNA sequences coding for the same CDR3. The V and J genes are TRBV5-1 and TRBJ2-5; D is undetermined. The CDR3 extends over 14 amino acids. From germline, CDR1 is SGHRS and CDR2 YFSETQ. V lost 0 bases and J lost 2, with 8 bases in between. CDR3 region: CASSLVGDQETQYF. CDR3 in DNA: TGCGCCAGCAGCTTGGTTGGGGATCAAGAGACCCAGTACTTC. Combining the CDR3 with reference TRBV5-1 and TRBJ2-5 gives the whole variable domain KAGVTQTPRYLIKTRGQQVTLSCSPISGHRSVSWYQQTPGQGLQFLFEYFSETQRNKGNFPGRFSGRQFSNSRSEMNVSTLELGDSALYLCASSLVGDQETQYFGPGTRLLVL.

The V call is TRBV28, the J call TRBJ1-5, with no clear D. The CDR3 extends over 14 amino acids. V lost 2 bases, J lost 0 bases, and 5 bases lay in between. Germline V gene lookup returns CDR1 MDHEN and CDR2 SYDVKM. The CDR3 region has the DNA TGTGCCAGCAGTTTAGGGAGTAGCAATCAGCCCCAGCATTTT. Translation gives CASSLGSSNQPQHF.

V is TRBV2 and J is TRBJ1-2, with a tentative D call TRBD1 (6 bases). Per germline, CDR1 SNHLY and CDR2 FYNNEI. This CDR3 comprises 17 residues. Trimming removed 5 bases from V and 7 bases from J, with 26 bases in between. CDR3 DNA: TGTGCCAGCAGTCTCTTAAGGGGGTTCGAGGGTTTTGGTGGCTACACCTTC. Its protein product is CASSLLRGFEGFGGYTF.